This TCR beta chain was sequenced for a study of Ad26.COV2.S vaccination and SARS-CoV-2 variants (dated by TCRdb to 2020 to 2022). Broadly, across the study: Donors in the vaccine arm were drawn from COV1001, a multicentre, randomized, double-blind, placebo-controlled phase I-IIa trial testing Ad26.COV2.S in healthy adults. TCRbeta repertoire sequencing was used to assess the specificity and breadth of SARS-CoV-2-reactive T cell receptors after Ad26.COV2.S vaccination. Investigators did not know the trial group allocation while performing experiments and assessing outcomes. Ad26.COV2.S was administered intramuscularly at a dose of 5x10^10 or 1x10^11 viral particles, either as one shot or as two shots given 56 days apart. Trial participants were randomized into five groups of five: low-dose or high-dose Ad26.COV2.S given once or twice, or placebo on both occasions. The TCR-sequenced set comprised around 32 samples: around 20 Ad26.COV2.S vaccine recipients, 5 placebo recipients and 8 SARS-CoV-2 convalescent individuals. Broader findings and caveats from the paper: Vaccine and placebo recipients had similar non-spike TCR breadth, a finding consistent with the vaccine containing only spike. Comparing responses between vaccine doses or regimens was not something the study was powered to do. Spike-specific TCR breadth was higher in Ad26.COV2.S recipients than in placebo recipients (P = 0.0014). After vaccination, spike-specific CD8+ and CD4+ T cell responses were reported to show substantial breadth. It was noted by the authors that total T cell responses may have been underestimated by the TCR breadth and depth analyses.

TCRbeta CDR3 regions were sequenced with the immunoSEQ Assay. After extraction, genomic DNA underwent amplification by bias-controlled multiplex PCR, followed by high-throughput sequencing. The paper's data handling went like this. To quantify the absolute abundance of every unique TCRbeta CDR3 region, sequences were collapsed and filtered. T cell fraction was estimated by normalization of TCRbeta template counts to usable DNA, with usable DNA being measured through amplification of reference genes present in all nucleated cells. Repertoire TCRs were annotated as SARS-CoV-2-specific by exact matching of V gene, CDR3 amino acid sequence and J gene to a known reactive TCR set. The reference SARS-CoV-2 TCR set was derived from MIRA and filtered for enrichment in COVID-19-positive ImmuneCODE repertoires, a step that removed public or cross-reactive TCRs. Based on the MIRA antigens, annotated TCRs were further analysed at the level of specific ORF or position within ORF. Depth was the summed frequency of annotated unique rearrangements, while breadth was defined as annotated unique rearrangements over total unique productive rearrangements. TCR breadth was compared between groups using two-sided Wilcoxon rank-sum tests. TCRdb took this table from immuneACCESS and kept in-frame rearrangements with V and J called. Such tables lack part of the clones; where checked against another copy, unresolved V genes explain under half of the gap, and the rest is unexplained. V, J and clone size reflect that table, while D and trimming were determined from the DNA. For this sample the table gives 300,000 to 400,000 clones, of which around 89% were detected only once. The ten largest make up roughly 5% of the sample.

The sample's treatment or condition label is to be understood as: roughly 18 received Ad26.COV2.S at low or high dose, single or two shots; five or six received placebo; per-sample allocation not given. For vaccine and placebo recipients, the sequenced repertoires came from samples collected on day 63 after the first injection. Between 29 July and 7 August 2020, Cohort 1b enrolled about two dozen adults aged 18-55 years at one site in Boston, USA. Ad26.COV2.S was a replication-incompetent adenovirus type 26 vector expressing a prefusion-stabilized SARS-CoV-2 spike protein from the original Wuhan strain. Its CDR3 holds 14 amino acids, cysteine through phenylalanine. Kept here is only the CDR3 DNA, which spans 42 bases and is read in frame from base 1. V is pared back by 0 bases and J by 3 bases, with 9 bases lying between the germline termini. For CDR1 and CDR2, the germline V gene (reference sequence) lists LNHNV and YYDKDF.

This clone has only one observation. Its recognized antigen is unknown. Qualities for individual bases were not recorded, and no much larger clone is one base off. The origin of this receptor is a person aged 18-65 years who received the Ad26.COV2.S COVID-19 vaccine or a placebo. The chain employs TRBV15 and TRBJ2-7, and perhaps TRBD2 as D gene, on 5 matching bases. The sample consisted of peripheral blood, taken in a trial of Ad26.COV2.S vaccine versus placebo. The sequenced DNA: TGTGCCACCAGCAGAGATACGGGGAACTACGAGCAGTACTTC. This yields the protein CATSRDTGNYEQYF.